This note documents a single TCR beta chain sequence. Its antigen remains unidentified. No quality values exist for individual bases; no much larger clone is one base distant. As encoded in the germline V gene, CDR1 is SGHAT while CDR2 is FQNNGV. At the junction V is shortened by 6 bases and J by 6 bases, with 18 bases in between. The CDR3 spans 15 residues, from the cysteine through the phenylalanine. Only the CDR3 DNA is retained, 45 bases long and in frame from the first base. Another Seattle source contributed samples from volunteer blood donors who had recovered from COVID-19. Whole blood was collected in K2EDTA tubes by collaborating institutions according to the institutions' own protocols. Collaborator samples were shipped for TCRbeta analysis as frozen whole blood, isolated PBMCs, or DNA extracted from either sample type. The sample comes from a study of blood T cell repertoires in COVID-19 (dated by TCRdb to 2020 to 2021). The study in broad terms: Samples from collaborators originated in the United States, Italy and Spain and spanned both the acute and convalescent phases of COVID-19. Nearly every sample came with metadata listing a de-identified subject ID, COVID-19 status, age in years and sex. Subjects who had been exposed to COVID-19, were actively infected with it, or had recovered from it provided the deeply sampled blood TCRbeta repertoires that made up the dataset. Where HLA class I and class II types were available, the types were taken from metadata supplied by the sample provider, not from assay-based typing. The samples were drawn from the first 160 participants of the ongoing ImmuneRACE study and from roughly 1,300 subjects provided by 6 global collaborators. The repertoires were released in a freely available public database intended as a resource for research on the immune response to SARS-CoV-2. The prospective study material was composed of cDNA or gDNA derived from T cells, B-cell-depleted T cells, or PBMCs.

The research as a whole found: Clinical and demographic metadata were provided uncurated, with the amount varying by source and participant.

TCRbeta CDR3 regions were amplified from genomic DNA by means of the immunoSEQ Assay, a bias-controlled multiplex PCR. Per the source publication's procedure: Within the assay, amplification of reference gene primers was used to estimate how many nucleated cells each sample contained. Sequence reads were collapsed and filtered to measure the absolute abundance of every unique TCRbeta CDR3 rearrangement. Productive Simpson clonality was computed per sample as the square root of Simpson's diversity index over productive rearrangements. In TCRdb, the immuneACCESS table is reduced to in-frame sequences with V and J assigned. These tables do not hold every clone; where another copy was compared, an unresolved V gene accounts for under half, and the others remain unexplained. V, J and clone size are taken as reported in that table, and D and trimming were inferred from the DNA itself. The sample has 200,000 to 250,000 clones on record, 89% of them singletons. Roughly 6% of the sample is held by the ten biggest clonotypes.

This TCR derives from a man aged 55 to 70 who had recovered from COVID-19. The source material was peripheral blood. Recombination connected TRBV11-2 to TRBJ2-1; a tentative D call is TRBD2 (6 bases match). CDR3 region: CASRRSGTGINEQFF. In nucleotide form, the sequence is TGTGCCAGCAGGCGCTCCGGGACTGGGATCAATGAGCAGTTCTTC. Here the CDR3 is joined to the reference TRBV11-2 and TRBJ2-1 genes, and the full variable domain is: EAGVAQSPRYKIIEKRQSVAFWCNPISGHATLYWYQQILGQGPKLLIQFQNNGVVDDSQLPKDRFSAERLKGVDSTLKIQPAKLEDSAVYLCASRRSGTGINEQFFGPGTRLTVL.